This T cell receptor (beta chain) was captured by sequencing in a study of blood T cells in healthy people across ages (dated by TCRdb to between 2014 and 2017). At the level of the whole study: Template switching captured roughly one uniquely barcoded TCR beta cDNA molecule per two T cells in model experiments. Two additional independent replicas of 1 million unique cDNA reads from the same blood draw were analyzed for two donors (one aged 18 to 29 and one aged 80 or older). Age-related changes in TCR beta repertoire diversity were measured in the study by deep sequencing normalized with unique cDNA molecular identifiers. Four age groups were formed from the donors: young (average approximately 15 years), middle-aged (approximately 40), aged (62) and long-lived (about 80). Donors of different ages were randomly distributed across sequencing lanes to avoid experimental bias.

The 35 to 40 donors, aged about 6 to 90 years, were systemically healthy Caucasian individuals from Russia. Approximately 9.3 milliliters of peripheral blood were collected from each donor into EDTA-treated Vacutainer tubes. Ficoll-Paque density-gradient centrifugation was used to isolate PBMCs, with at least 6.5 million per sample. Total RNA, at least 6 micrograms per sample, was extracted from PBMCs with Trizol reagent. For every donor, flow cytometry on a PBMC aliquot measured the percentage of naive CD45RAhigh/CD27high T cells. Library preparation employed 5' RACE. The run used an Illumina HiSeq 2500. A second roughly 7 to 12 cycle PCR used a sample-barcoded 5' primer and a J-beta primer mix. Each TCR beta cDNA molecule received a unique molecular identifier from a template-switch 5' adaptor carrying 12 random nucleotides. Each sample yielded at least 3 million CDR3-containing paired-end reads. First-strand cDNA synthesis was performed from all RNA using the Mint cDNA synthesis kit, with priming by a TRBC-specific oligonucleotide. Following uracil-DNA glycosylase treatment, a first 18-cycle PCR with universal primers M1SS and BC2_uni_R was performed on all cDNA. Turning to the authors' computational methods: Each sample was normalized by randomly selecting 1 million high-quality reads, each carrying a distinct molecular identifier. Instead of being binned into consensus sequences, reads that shared molecular identifiers were thrown out. MiTCR, run with a Q25 quality threshold and the strictest error-elimination algorithm, handled CDR3 identification, clonotype clustering and error correction. A nonparametric unseen species model with Euler transformation was used to estimate lower-bound total TCR beta diversity. The public reads were run again by TCRdb, first through fastp at Q25 and then through MiXCR, and only productive beta chains were kept. Rows matching on CDR3 protein sequence are summarized as one entry with the most common DNA and genes. In this record, the V and J calls reflect TCRdb's handling and not the investigators' own analysis. Counted in this sample were 1.5 million to 2 million distinct CDR3 sequences; less than 50% of them appeared once. The ten biggest clones cover approximately 2% of the sample.

The study at large found these results: As age increased, observed TCR beta diversity per million T cells dropped in a roughly linear way, and a significant reduction was already evident by age about 40. Because donor CMV infection status was unknown, age-related changes in expanded clonotypes were potentially confounded. Observed TCR beta diversity correlated strongly with the percentage of naive T cells measured by flow cytometry. Conclusive comparison of naive and antigen-experienced compartments was prevented by the profiling of bulk unsorted PBMCs. Compared with the aged group, the long-lived group had more naive CD4+ T cells, fewer expanded clones and increased TCR diversity, suggesting age selection. Total diversity estimates from one million sequenced T cells were considered lower bounds and underestimates.

For this chain, trimming is 5 bases at the V end and 5 bases at the J end, and the number of junction bases without a gene match is 4. The germline V gene encodes CDR1 SGHVS and CDR2 FQNEAQ. There are 14 amino acids in the CDR3, from cysteine to phenylalanine inclusive. Only CDR3 DNA is held: 42 bases, read in frame from base 1. In the case of this clonotype: Its binding antigen is unknown. Per-nucleotide qualities are absent, and no much larger clonotype sits a single base away.

The chain is encoded by TRBV7-8 joined to TRBJ2-1; 9 central bases correspond to TRBD1. The receptor was isolated from a woman aged 40-49 years in good health. Sequencing used blood. The encoded CDR3 is CASSRGTGNNEQFF. Read as DNA, the sequence is TGTGCCAGCAGCAGGGGGACAGGGAACAATGAGCAGTTCTTC.